The 29 T cell receptor beta chains in this list originate from one sample, sequenced in a study of shared clonotypes between healthy human individuals (TCRdb year 2020). Libraries came from the immunoSEQ multiplex PCR assay. TCRdb stores this immuneACCESS table with in-frame sequences only. Part of the clones is absent; in the studies checked, under half of the shortfall reflects unresolved V genes, and no reason is known for the rest. The sample contains more than 1 million clones, approximately 78% of them found a single time. Together, the top ten hold 0.5% to 0.6% of the sample. The sample was memory CD4+ T cells from PBMCs. Reading the label with the study, this specimen's cell subset or site is: CD45RA-negative fraction. Every receptor here comes from a young man in good health. Some clones in this sample may be carry-over from other donors' samples.

V is TRBV18 and J is TRBJ1-4; 7 nucleotides line up with TRBD1. CDR3 length: 14 residues. V was pared by 6 bases and J by 3 bases, with 4 bases of the junction left unmatched. Germline V CDR1 and CDR2: KGHSH, LQKENI. In DNA, the CDR3 is TGTGCCAGCTCCCAAGGGGGCTCTAATGAAAAACTGTTTTTT. Its protein product is CASSQGGSNEKLFF.

The gene calls are TRBV5-1 and TRBJ2-2, with a weak D call TRBD1 (5 bases). Deletions cut 0 bases from V and 3 bases from J, with 6 bases between. The CDR3 contains 14 residues. Germline loops: CDR1 SGHRS, CDR2 YFSETQ. CDR3 nucleotides: TGCGCCAGCAGCTTGGTGACAGACACCGGGGAGCTGTTTTTT. This gives the protein CASSLVTDTGELFF.

The chain uses TRBV9 and TRBJ2-1, with 10 nucleotides matching TRBD2. The ends lost 4 bases at V and 3 bases at J; junction bases unmatched: 4. The CDR3 extends over 15 amino acids. CDR1 SGDLS and CDR2 YYNGEE come from the germline V gene. DNA of the CDR3: TGTGCCAGCAGCTTCCGGACTAGCGGCTACAATGAGCAGTTCTTC. Translated: CASSFRTSGYNEQFF.

The chain uses TRBV5-4 and TRBJ1-2; tentative D call: TRBD1 (6 bases). This CDR3 spans 14 amino acids. Germline assignment: CDR1 SGHNT and CDR2 YYREEE (reference sequence). Trimming cost V 4 bases and J 0 bases, with 10 bases left between them. In DNA, the CDR3 is TGTGCCAGCAGCCAGGACAGTGCTAACTATGGCTACACCTTC. Its protein is CASSQDSANYGYTF.

This chain connects TRBV6-5 to TRBJ1-2; D possibly corresponds to TRBD1 (6 bases). The CDR3 runs to 13 residues. Looked up from germline, CDR1 is MNHEY and CDR2 is SVGAGI. Deletions cut 6 bases from V and 8 bases from J, with 16 bases between. CDR3 loop: CASSYGGRRGYTF. The CDR3 nucleotides read TGTGCCAGCAGCTACGGGGGGCGCAGGGGCTACACCTTC.

This clone came up once. CDR3 region: CASSENSGLSGNTEAFF. Written as DNA, the CDR3 is TGCGCCAGCAGCGAAAACTCCGGATTATCGGGGAACACTGAAGCTTTCTTT. The chain carries TRBV10-2 and TRBJ1-1; D is unresolved. The CDR3 covers 17 residues. V was clipped by 6 bases and J by 1 base, with 21 bases between them. The germline V gene encodes CDR1 WSHSY and CDR2 SAAADI.

The chain has TRBV28 and TRBJ1-1; tentative D call: TRBD1 (6 bases). CDR1 MDHEN and CDR2 SYDVKM come from the germline V gene. The V gene lost 5 bases and the J gene lost 5 bases, with 18 bases spanning the gap. The CDR3 is 15 amino acids. CDR3 in DNA: TGTGCCAGCAGTACCTGGGTTGGGGGGCGGACTGAAGCTTTCTTT. Protein sequence: CASSTWVGGRTEAFF.

Of note for this clone: It may be a read error: a sequence one base away is much more abundant. Other DNA sequences in this sample translate to the same CDR3. This rearrangement joins TRBV5-1 to TRBJ2-6, with D perhaps matching TRBD1 (6 bases). The V and J ends lost 3 bases and 2 bases respectively, with 12 bases between them. The CDR3 has 16 amino acids. CDR1 is SGHRS and CDR2 is YFSETQ in the germline V gene. CDR3 DNA sequence: TGCGCCAGCAGCTCACAGGGTGTCGCTGGGGCCAACGTCCTGACTTTC. This sequence encodes CASSSQGVAGANVLTF. The full variable domain, rest sourced from reference TRBV5-1 and TRBJ2-6, is KAGVTQTPRYLIKTRGQQVTLSCSPISGHRSVSWYQQTPGQGLQFLFEYFSETQRNKGNFPGRFSGRQFSNSRSEMNVSTLELGDSALYLCASSSQGVAGANVLTFGAGSRLTVL.

The chain uses TRBV5-1 and TRBJ2-2; D is uncertain. The V and J ends lost 0 bases and 0 bases respectively, with 15 bases between them. This CDR3 region has 18 residues. Germline assignment: CDR1 SGHRS and CDR2 YFSETQ. The CDR3 DNA reads as TGCGCCAGCAGCTTGGGTTTCGGAAGGCTAGCGAACACCGGGGAGCTGTTTTTT. Translating it yields CASSLGFGRLANTGELFF.

This clone appeared once. The chain has TRBV7-2 and TRBJ1-2, with 12 positions matching TRBD1. The germline gives CDR1 SGHTA, CDR2 FQGNSA. J was trimmed by 4 bases and V by 5 bases; bases with no gene match: 5. This CDR3 contains 15 residues. CDR3 sequence (DNA): TGTGCCAGCAGCACGGGACAGGGGGCGACCTATGGCTACACCTTC. It is translated as CASSTGQGATYGYTF.

This clone was seen a single time. The chain links TRBV4-3 to TRBJ1-5; D may be TRBD1 (6 bases). The CDR3 runs to 15 residues. Germline-derived CDR1 and CDR2 are LGHNA and YSLEER. Between the trimmed V and J ends, which lost 1 base and 6 bases, there was a span of 13 bases. The CDR3 DNA reads TGCGCCAGCAGCCAAGTTTGGACAGTACCTCAGCCCCAGCATTTT. Its protein product is CASSQVWTVPQPQHF.

The chain employs TRBV21-1 and TRBJ2-1; TRBD2 was called by the table and not checked on the DNA. TRBV21-1 represents a pseudogene. This CDR3 region has 15 residues. CDR3 amino acids: CASKGSGRLCNEQFF. DNA of the CDR3: TGTGCCAGCAAGGGGAGCGGGAGGTTATGCAATGAGCAGTTCTTC.

The chain uses TRBV6-5 and TRBJ2-7; D is unresolved. The ends were cut back, 11 bases at V and 0 bases at J, with 11 bases in the middle. This CDR3 comprises 12 residues. Germline V gene data show CDR1 as MNHEY and CDR2 as SVGAGI. The DNA of the CDR3 is TGTGCCGACCGGACGGTCTCCTACGAGCAGTACTTC. This codes for CADRTVSYEQYF.

As regards this clone: Other DNA sequences from this sample encode an identical CDR3 as well. The rearrangement uses TRBV2 and TRBJ1-1; D ambiguous. Trimming pared 0 bases from V and 5 bases from J, leaving 4 bases between. The length of the CDR3 is 12 residues. The germline V gene encodes CDR1 SNHLY and CDR2 FYNNEI. CDR3 coding DNA: TGTGCCAGCAGTGAAGCAGGGACTGAAGCTTTCTTT. Translating it yields CASSEAGTEAFF.

The chain uses TRBV15 and TRBJ2-5; no clear D gene. The CDR3 sequence is 14 residues long. CDR1 and CDR2 from the germline V gene are LNHNV and YYDKDF (reference sequence). Trimming took 0 bases from V and 1 from J, leaving 6 bases between them. CDR3 sequence reads: CATSRDSVQETQYF. The CDR3, as DNA: TGTGCCACCAGCAGAGATTCGGTCCAAGAGACCCAGTACTTC.

This clone was detected a few times. The chain recombines TRBV6-1 with TRBJ2-3; the D gene is possibly TRBD1 (6 bases). Germline V gene lookup returns CDR1 MNHNS and CDR2 SASEGT. The CDR3 extends over 15 amino acids. V dropped 2 bases and J dropped 2 bases, with 11 bases sitting between them. The CDR3 loop is CASSEWGLATDTQYF. The CDR3 nucleotides read TGTGCCAGCAGTGAATGGGGGCTAGCCACAGATACGCAGTATTTT.

This clone was recorded only once. A read error may account for a junction end that differs from germline. V and J are TRBV20-1 and TRBJ1-2; D ambiguous. Germline lookup yields CDR1 DFQATT and CDR2 SNEGSKA (reference sequence). CDR3 length equals 11 residues. CDR3 sequence reads: CSAISPTGLPF. The CDR3 DNA reads as TGCAGTGCTATCTCGCCGACCGGTTTACCCTTC.

Concerning this clone: In the same sample, other DNA sequences code for this CDR3. V usage is TRBV27 and J usage is TRBJ2-5; 11 bases fit TRBD1. V gave up 5 bases and J gave up 2 bases; unmatched junction bases: 4. The CDR3 is made up of 15 amino acids. The germline V gene has CDR1 MNHEY and CDR2 SMNVEV (reference sequence). CDR3 in amino acids: CASSPRDRGQETQYF. The CDR3 region has the DNA TGTGCCAGCAGTCCGAGGGACAGGGGGCAAGAGACCCAGTACTTC.

This chain uses TRBV5-4 with TRBJ2-1; D call uncertain. The V gene lost 4 bases and the J gene lost 7 bases, with 9 bases spanning the gap. This CDR3 is built from 12 residues. The V gene's germline CDR1 is SGHNT and CDR2 YYREEE (reference sequence). This chain's CDR3 is CASSRPQNEQFF. The CDR3 DNA follows: TGTGCCAGCAGCCGACCTCAAAATGAGCAGTTCTTC.

The chain has TRBV7-6 and TRBJ2-7; 11 bases line up with TRBD1. J gave up 7 bases and V 4 bases, and 6 bases lay outside the gene matches. Germline CDR1 and CDR2: SGHVS and FNYEAQ. The CDR3 has 14 amino acids. The CDR3 region has the DNA TGTGCCAGCAGCTCCGGACAGGGGGCTCGGGAGCAGTACTTC. Encoded protein: CASSSGQGAREQYF.

This clone was detected a few times. The V gene is TRBV28, the J gene TRBJ2-7; TRBD2 matches at 11 bases. Trimming at V came to 4 bases and at J to 3 bases, leaving 2 bases not matched to a gene. The length of the CDR3 is 14 residues. The germline CDR1 and CDR2 sequences are MDHEN and SYDVKM. The CDR3 loop reads CASSSTSGIYEQYF. CDR3 sequence (DNA): TGTGCCAGCAGTTCGACTAGCGGGATCTACGAGCAGTACTTC.

This clone was seen once. The rearrangement joins TRBV28 to TRBJ1-2; D gene uncertain. The CDR3 loop spans 14 amino acids. Germline V lookup: CDR1 MDHEN, CDR2 SYDVKM. V was pared by 7 bases and J by 4 bases, with 16 bases between. CDR3 coding DNA: TGTGCCAGCACTAGCAGATCTTCTATCTATGGCTACACCTTC. Translation gives CASTSRSSIYGYTF.

The chain employs TRBV29-1 and TRBJ2-1; D may correspond to TRBD1 or TRBD2 (7 bases each). This CDR3 has 15 residues. CDR1 and CDR2 (germline): SQVTM, ANQGSEA. Trimming took 5 bases from V and 0 from J, leaving 14 bases between them. CDR3 nucleotide sequence: TGCAGCGTTCAGGGGGGGTACAGCTCCTACAATGAGCAGTTCTTC. This encodes CSVQGGYSSYNEQFF.

The rearrangement links TRBV4-3 to TRBJ2-1, with a weak D call TRBD2 (5 bases). Trimming pared 0 bases from V and 7 bases from J, leaving 10 bases between. Per the germline V gene, CDR1 is LGHNA and CDR2 is YSLEER. This CDR3 has 14 residues. The CDR3 sequence is CASSQEWTPNEQFF. The DNA for the CDR3 is TGCGCCAGCAGCCAAGAGTGGACTCCTAATGAGCAGTTCTTC.

The chain couples TRBV10-3 to TRBJ1-4; the D gene is possibly TRBD1 (5 bases). The CDR3 has 13 amino acids. Germline V CDR1 and CDR2: ENHRY, SYGVKD. The ends were cut back, 3 bases at V and 4 bases at J, with 6 bases in the middle. Written as DNA, the CDR3 is TGTGCCATCAGTGACAGGGTTAATGAAAAACTGTTTTTT. It translates to CAISDRVNEKLFF.

The chain combines TRBV15 with TRBJ1-4, with TRBD1 as a possible D gene (6 bases). The V gene's germline CDR1 is LNHNV and CDR2 YYDKDF (reference sequence). The CDR3 sequence is 14 residues long. The V end was cut by 5 bases, the J end by 3 bases, with 10 bases between. CDR3 sequence: CATSATGSNEKLFF. The CDR3 DNA follows: TGTGCCACCAGCGCGACAGGCTCTAATGAAAAACTGTTTTTT.

This chain joins TRBV18 and TRBJ1-5; 9 nucleotides align to TRBD1. Germline-derived CDR1 and CDR2 are KGHSH and LQKENI. V trimming: 2 bases; J trimming: 1 base; junction bases outside the gene matches: 3. This CDR3 comprises 16 residues. CDR3 nucleotide sequence: TGTGCCAGCTCACCAGCAGGACAGGGGAGCAATCAGCCCCAGCATTTT. Its protein product is CASSPAGQGSNQPQHF.

The genes are TRBV6-1 and TRBJ2-3, with 8 positions matching TRBD2. Germline CDR1 reads MNHNS; CDR2 reads SASEGT. This CDR3 comprises 15 residues. Trimming took 7 bases from V and 1 from J; bases not matched to a gene: 7. CDR3 nucleotide sequence: TGTGCCAGCACCCCGCTAGCGGGCGGCACAGATACGCAGTATTTT. Translation: CASTPLAGGTDTQYF.

This clone was detected only a few times. The chain joins TRBV7-2 to TRBJ2-2, with 9 bases matching TRBD2. Germline-derived CDR1 and CDR2 are SGHTA and FQGNSA. CDR3 length: 16 amino acids. V was pared by 5 bases and J by 0 bases, with 4 bases of the junction left unmatched. CDR3 in DNA: TGTGCCAGCAGCCCACGACTAGCGGCGAACACCGGGGAGCTGTTTTTT. This encodes CASSPRLAANTGELFF.